The next 8 T cell receptor beta chains were all read from a single sample in a study of blood T cell repertoires in COVID-19. Assay used: immunoSEQ multiplex PCR; TCRdb lists only in-frame clones, some missing. The sample records around 40,000 clones, just over 85% being singletons. The sample consisted of peripheral blood. The receptors were sampled from a man aged 55 to 70 with active COVID-19.

The chain couples TRBV10-3 to TRBJ2-7, with D possibly being TRBD1 (7 bases). This CDR3 spans 12 amino acids. CDR1 is ENHRY and CDR2 is SYGVKD in the germline V gene. V lost 8 bases and J 7 bases, leaving 15 bases between the germline ends. The CDR3 DNA is TGTGCCATCGCGCTCAGGGGGGAAGAGCAGTACTTC. It encodes CAIALRGEEQYF.

The chain carries TRBV5-5 and TRBJ1-1; the match to TRBD1 covers 9 bases. The CDR3 has 16 residues. Germline CDR1 and CDR2: SGHKS and YYEKEE (reference sequence). After removal of 4 bases from V and 1 base from J, the junction contained 8 bases not matched to a gene. The CDR3 protein is CASSTGTGLSNTEAFF. CDR3 DNA: TGTGCCAGCAGCACCGGGACAGGGTTGTCGAACACTGAAGCTTTCTTT.

The chain links TRBV28 to TRBJ1-5, with D perhaps matching TRBD1 (6 bases). Germline lookup yields CDR1 MDHEN and CDR2 SYDVKM. V was clipped by 1 base and J by 16 bases, with 11 bases between them. The CDR3 length is 11 residues. The DNA of the CDR3 is TGTGCCAGCAGTTTATCCCGACAGGTCCATTTT. Its protein product is CASSLSRQVHF.

This rearrangement joins TRBV5-1 to TRBJ2-3, with 7 bases fitting TRBD2. Trimming cost V 0 bases and J 2 bases; bases outside gene matches: 3. The CDR3 contains 15 residues. From germline, CDR1 is SGHRS and CDR2 YFSETQ. CDR3 DNA: TGCGCCAGCAGCTTGGGGGCGGGGGACACAGATACGCAGTATTTT. Its protein is CASSLGAGDTDTQYF.

The chain employs TRBV6-2 or TRBV6-3 and TRBJ1-1; D gene uncertain. Germline CDR1 reads MNHEY; CDR2 reads SVGEGT. CDR3 length: 12 amino acids. Trimming took 4 bases from V and 5 from J, leaving 8 bases between them. CDR3 in DNA: TGTGCCAGCAGTTCCCTTCGGACTGAAGCTTTCTTT. Residues: CASSSLRTEAFF.

The genes are TRBV7-9 and TRBJ2-1; 14 bases match TRBD2. The J segment lost 6 bases and the V segment lost 4 bases, leaving 5 bases of the junction unmatched. The CDR3 length is 16 residues. Germline V gives CDR1 SEHNR, CDR2 FQNEAQ (reference sequence). CDR3 DNA: TGTGCCAGCAGCTCGGGACTAGCGGGAGTACCCAATGAGCAGTTCTTC. As protein: CASSSGLAGVPNEQFF. The variable domain in full, completed from reference TRBV7-9 and TRBJ2-1, reads DTGVSQNPRHKITKRGQNVTFRCDPISEHNRLYWYRQTLGQGPEFLTYFQNEAQLEKSRLLSDRFSAERPKGSFSTLEIQRTEQGDSAMYLCASSSGLAGVPNEQFFGPGTRLTVL.

The genes are TRBV3-1 (or the pseudogene TRBV3-2) and TRBJ2-1; weak D call: TRBD1 (6 bases). Between the trimmed V and J ends, which lost 1 base and 9 bases, there was a span of 10 bases. The CDR3 is 13 amino acids. Per the germline V gene, CDR1 is LGHDT and CDR2 is YNNKEL (reference sequence). The CDR3 DNA is TGTGCCAGCAGCCAAGCGGTAGGGGGTGAGCAGTTCTTC. Its protein product is CASSQAVGGEQFF.

The CDR3 here is CASSDNPSGNTIYF. Written as DNA, the CDR3 is TGTGCCAGTAGTGACAACCCATCTGGAAACACCATATATTTT. The V and J genes are TRBV19 and TRBJ1-3; D is uncertain. The germline V gene has CDR1 LNHDA and CDR2 SQIVND (reference sequence). The CDR3 has 14 residues. Trimming removed 5 bases from V and 1 base from J, with 9 bases in between.